This paragraph reports one TCR beta chain. TCRdb's copy holds only in-frame clones and misses some; the assay was immunoSEQ multiplex PCR. The table shows fewer than 250,000 clones, with around 94% occurring only once. V lost 4 bases and J lost 3; bases outside the gene matches: 7. Germline CDR1 and CDR2: GTSNPN and SVGIG (reference sequence). This CDR3 region has 16 residues. The data belong to a study of T cell responses to AZD1222 COVID-19 vaccine. The V call is TRBV30, the J call TRBJ2-4, with TRBD2 identical over 12 bases. The sequence was obtained from an adult in good health. The sequencing used peripheral blood, collected on day 0 of AZD1222 vaccination. The CDR3 nucleotides are TGTGCCTGGACTAGCGGGGGGGCCGGTGGCAAAAACATTCAGTACTTC. This encodes CAWTSGGAGGKNIQYF.